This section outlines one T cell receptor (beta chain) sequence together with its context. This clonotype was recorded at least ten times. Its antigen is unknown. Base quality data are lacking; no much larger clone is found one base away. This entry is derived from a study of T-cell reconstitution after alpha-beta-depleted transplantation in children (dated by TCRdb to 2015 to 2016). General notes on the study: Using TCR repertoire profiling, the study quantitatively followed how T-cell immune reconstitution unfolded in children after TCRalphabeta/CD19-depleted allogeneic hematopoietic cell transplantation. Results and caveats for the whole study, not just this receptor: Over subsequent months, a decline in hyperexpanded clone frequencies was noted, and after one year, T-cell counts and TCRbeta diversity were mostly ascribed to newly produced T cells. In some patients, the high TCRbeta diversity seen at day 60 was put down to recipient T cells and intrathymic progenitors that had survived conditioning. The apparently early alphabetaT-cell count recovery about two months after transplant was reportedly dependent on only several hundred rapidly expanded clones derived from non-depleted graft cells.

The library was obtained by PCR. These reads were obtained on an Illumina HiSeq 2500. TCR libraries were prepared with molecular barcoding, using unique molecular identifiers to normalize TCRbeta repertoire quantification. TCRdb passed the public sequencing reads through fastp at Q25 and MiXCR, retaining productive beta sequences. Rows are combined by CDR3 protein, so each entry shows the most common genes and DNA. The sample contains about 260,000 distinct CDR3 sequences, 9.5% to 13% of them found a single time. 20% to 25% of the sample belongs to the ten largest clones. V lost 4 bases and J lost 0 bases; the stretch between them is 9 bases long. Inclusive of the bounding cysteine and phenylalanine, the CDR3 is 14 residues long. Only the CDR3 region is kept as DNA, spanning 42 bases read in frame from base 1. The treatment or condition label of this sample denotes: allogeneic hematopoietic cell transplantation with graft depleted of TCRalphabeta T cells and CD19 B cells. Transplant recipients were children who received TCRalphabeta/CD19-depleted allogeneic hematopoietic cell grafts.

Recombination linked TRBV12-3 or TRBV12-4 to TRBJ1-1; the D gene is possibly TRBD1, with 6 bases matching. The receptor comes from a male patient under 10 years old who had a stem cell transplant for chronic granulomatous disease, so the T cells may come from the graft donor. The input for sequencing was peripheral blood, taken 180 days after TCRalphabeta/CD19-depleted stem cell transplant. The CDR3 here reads CASSSGTLNTEAFF. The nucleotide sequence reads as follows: TGTGCCAGCAGTTCCGGGACACTGAACACTGAAGCTTTCTTT.